Listed below are T cell receptor beta chains from one sample, sequenced in a study of early T cells in non-severe SARS-CoV-2 infection. TCRdb re-derived calls from the 5' RACE reads in MiXCR, one entry per CDR3 protein. The sample carries 30,000 to 45,000 distinct CDR3 sequences, 4.1% recorded once. The sample taken for sequencing was whole blood. The receptor source for this set is an adult who was a healthcare worker with PCR-confirmed SARS-CoV-2 infection or an uninfected control (not recorded which). CDR3s include the opening cysteine and the closing phenylalanine or tryptophan. Each record gives: J gene, clone size, V gene, D gene, CDR3 DNA, CDR3 protein. The D gene is left open where the match is weak. Clone sizes are given selectively: once, few, many, or a class where the clone is expanded.

TRBJ2-1	many	TRBV2	NA	TGTGCCAGCGGGGGACCGAATGAGCAGTTCTTC	CASGGPNEQFF
TRBJ2-7	many	TRBV19	TRBD2	TGTGCCAGTAGCATACCCGGGACTAGCGGGAGGTTCAACGAGCAGTACTTC	CASSIPGTSGRFNEQYF
TRBJ2-5	many	TRBV20-1	NA	TGCAGCGTCAGGGCGGGAGAGACCCAGTACTTC	CSVRAGETQYF
TRBJ2-7	many	TRBV12-2	NA	TGTGCAAAGATGGGAACCCCCTACGAGCAGTACTTC	CAKMGTPYEQYF
TRBJ1-1	many	TRBV12-3/TRBV12-4	TRBD1	TGTGCCAGCTCCGCTCGAGGGGGCCAACAAGCTTTCTTT	CASSARGGQQAFF
TRBJ1-1	few	TRBV2	NA	TGTGCCAGCAGTGATGCGGCGAACACTGAAGCTTTCTTT	CASSDAANTEAFF
TRBJ2-3	few	TRBV6-5	NA	TGTGCCAGCAGTTACGGAGTGGCGCAGTATTTT	CASSYGVAQYF
TRBJ2-1	many	TRBV20-1	NA	TGCAGTGCTAGAGACCCTCTGAGCTCCTACAATGAGCAGTTCTTC	CSARDPLSSYNEQFF
TRBJ1-1	many	TRBV6-5	NA	TGTGCCAGCAAAGCGCCCCTGAACACTGAAGCTTTCTTT	CASKAPLNTEAFF
TRBJ1-6	NA	TRBV21-1	NA	TGTGCCAGCAGCAAAGCGCTTTACAGGGGTCGCCTAACCTATAATTCACCCCTCCACTTT	CASSKALYRGRLTYNSPLHF
TRBJ2-7	many	TRBV20-1	NA	TGCAGTGCACCAACGGGCTACTCCTACGAGCAGTACTTC	CSAPTGYSYEQYF
TRBJ2-2	few	TRBV18	TRBD2	TGTGCCAGCTCACCGCCCAATAGCGGGGGATCTGCCGGGGAGCTGTTTTTT	CASSPPNSGGSAGELFF
TRBJ2-7	many	TRBV4-1	TRBD1	TGCGCCAGCAGCCAAGCTCTGAGGACAGGGGTTTACGAGCAGTACTTC	CASSQALRTGVYEQYF
TRBJ1-2	many	TRBV27	NA	TGTGCCAGCAGTTACGCTGAAGGACGGCCCTACACCTTC	CASSYAEGRPYTF